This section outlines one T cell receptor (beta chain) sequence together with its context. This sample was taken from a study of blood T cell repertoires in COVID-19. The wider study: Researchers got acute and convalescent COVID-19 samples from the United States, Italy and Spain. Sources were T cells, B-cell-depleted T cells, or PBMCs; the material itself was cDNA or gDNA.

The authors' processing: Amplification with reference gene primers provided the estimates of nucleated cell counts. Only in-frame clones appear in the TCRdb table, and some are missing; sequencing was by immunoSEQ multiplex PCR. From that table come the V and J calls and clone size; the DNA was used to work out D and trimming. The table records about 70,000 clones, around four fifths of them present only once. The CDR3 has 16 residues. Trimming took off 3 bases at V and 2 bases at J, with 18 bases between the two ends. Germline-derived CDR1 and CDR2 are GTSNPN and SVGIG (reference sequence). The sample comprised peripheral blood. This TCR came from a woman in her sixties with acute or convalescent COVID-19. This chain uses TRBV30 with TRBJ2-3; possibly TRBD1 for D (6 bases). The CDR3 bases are TGTGCCTGGAGCTGGGCCCAGGGGATTTACACAGATACGCAGTATTTT. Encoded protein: CAWSWAQGIYTDTQYF.